This TCR beta chain was documented in a study of identical twins. Study conclusions and caveats: Beta out-of-frame twin sharing showed a weaker excess.

TCRdb re-analysed the 5' RACE reads in MiXCR, keeping a single row per CDR3 protein. The data contain 430,000 or so distinct CDR3 sequences, approximately 24% of them singletons. As concerns this clonotype: The antigen remains unidentified.

This sample also appeared in a second study, on T cells expressing NK-cell markers. That report notes: One of eight sequenced donors was HCMV-seronegative; the other seven were seropositive. In several donors, dominant CD3+CD56+NKG2C+ clonotypes ranked among the top 10 CD8+ clonotypes. The study found these clonotypes also leading the CD3+CD56-NKG2C+ fraction in a handful of donors.

Sequenced: CD4+ T cells sorted from blood. The source is a young woman in good health.

DNA for the CDR3: TGTGCCACCAGTCCTCCACTCGGCTCTGGGGCCAACGTCCTGACTTTC. Protein sequence: CATSPPLGSGANVLTF. The rearrangement joins TRBV24-1 to TRBJ2-6; D is uncertain. Germline assignment: CDR1 KGHDR and CDR2 SFDVKD. Trimming removed 6 bases from V and 0 bases from J, with 11 bases in between. The CDR3 consists of 16 residues.